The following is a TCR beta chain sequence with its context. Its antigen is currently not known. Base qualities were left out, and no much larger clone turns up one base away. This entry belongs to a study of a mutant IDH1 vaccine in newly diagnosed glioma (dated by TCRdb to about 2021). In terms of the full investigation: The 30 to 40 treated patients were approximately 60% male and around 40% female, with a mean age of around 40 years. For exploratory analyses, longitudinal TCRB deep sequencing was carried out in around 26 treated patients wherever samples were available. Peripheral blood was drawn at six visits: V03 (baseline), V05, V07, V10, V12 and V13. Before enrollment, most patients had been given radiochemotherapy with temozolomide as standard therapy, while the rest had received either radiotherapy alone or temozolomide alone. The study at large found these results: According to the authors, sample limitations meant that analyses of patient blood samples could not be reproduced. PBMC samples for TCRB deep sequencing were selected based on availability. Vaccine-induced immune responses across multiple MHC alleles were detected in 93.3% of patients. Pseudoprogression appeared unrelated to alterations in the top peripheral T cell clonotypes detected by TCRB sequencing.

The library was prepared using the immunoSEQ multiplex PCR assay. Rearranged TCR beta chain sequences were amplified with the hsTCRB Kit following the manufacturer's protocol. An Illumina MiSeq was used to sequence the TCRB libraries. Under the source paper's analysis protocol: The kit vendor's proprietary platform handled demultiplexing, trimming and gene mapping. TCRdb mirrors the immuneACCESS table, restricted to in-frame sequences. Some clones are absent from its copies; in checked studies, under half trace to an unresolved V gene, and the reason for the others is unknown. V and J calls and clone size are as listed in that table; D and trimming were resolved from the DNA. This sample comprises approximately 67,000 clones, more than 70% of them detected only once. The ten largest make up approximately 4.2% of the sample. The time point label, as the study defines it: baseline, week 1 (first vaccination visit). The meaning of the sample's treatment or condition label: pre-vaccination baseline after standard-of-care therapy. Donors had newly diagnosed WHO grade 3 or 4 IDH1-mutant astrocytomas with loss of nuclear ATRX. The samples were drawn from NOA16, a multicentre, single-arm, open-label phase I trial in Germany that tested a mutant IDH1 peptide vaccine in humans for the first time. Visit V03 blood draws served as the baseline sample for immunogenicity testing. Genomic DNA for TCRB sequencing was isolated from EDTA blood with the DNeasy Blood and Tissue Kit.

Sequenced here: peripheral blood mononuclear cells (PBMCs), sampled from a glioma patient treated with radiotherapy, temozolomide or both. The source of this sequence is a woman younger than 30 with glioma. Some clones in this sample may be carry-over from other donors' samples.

The CDR3 reads as follows: CASRAGQGRPEAFF. The DNA reads as follows: TGTGCCAGCAGGGCGGGACAGGGTAGGCCTGAAGCTTTCTTT. The V gene is TRBV6-4 and the J gene is TRBJ1-1; the junction holds 9 bases that match TRBD1. Measured from the cysteine to the phenylalanine, the CDR3 is 14 residues long. CDR3 DNA is the only sequence kept; it has 42 bases, read in frame from the first base. In the germline V gene, CDR1 corresponds to MRHNA and CDR2 to SNTAGT. Clipping removes 6 bases from V and 6 bases from J, with 8 as the unmatched junction base count.